This TCR beta chain derives from a study of blood T cell repertoires in COVID-19. Sequencing used immunoSEQ multiplex PCR; TCRdb keeps in-frame clones, though not all of them. The data contain roughly 300,000 clones, roughly 86% of them singletons. This CDR3 is 12 amino acids long. The germline gives CDR1 SGDLS, CDR2 YYNGEE. V was shortened by 0 bases and J by 8 bases, with 8 bases between the two germline ends. Sequenced: peripheral blood. The origin of this receptor is a young woman with COVID-19, enrolled during active disease. The chain is built from TRBV9 and TRBJ1-2; no definite D call. The CDR3 nucleotides read TGTGCCAGCAGCGTAGTAGAGGGCGGCTACACCTTC. This encodes CASSVVEGGYTF.